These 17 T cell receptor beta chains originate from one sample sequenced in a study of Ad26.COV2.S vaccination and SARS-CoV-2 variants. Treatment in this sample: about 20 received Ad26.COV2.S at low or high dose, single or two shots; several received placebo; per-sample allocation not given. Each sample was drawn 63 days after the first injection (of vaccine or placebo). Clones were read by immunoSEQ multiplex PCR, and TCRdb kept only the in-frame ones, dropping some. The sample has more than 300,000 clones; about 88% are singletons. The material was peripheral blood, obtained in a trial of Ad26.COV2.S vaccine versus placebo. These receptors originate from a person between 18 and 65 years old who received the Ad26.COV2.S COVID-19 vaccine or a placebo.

The CDR3 bases are TGTGCCAGCAGCTTGGGGGAGGGACGCATGCCCTACAATGAGCAGTTCTTC. Translating gives CASSLGEGRMPYNEQFF. V gene TRBV5-4 combines with J gene TRBJ2-1, with 7 bases lining up with TRBD2. The CDR3 length is 17 residues. With 0 bases clipped from V and 2 bases from J, the junction kept 8 bases outside the gene matches. Per germline, CDR1 SGHNT and CDR2 YYREEE (reference sequence).

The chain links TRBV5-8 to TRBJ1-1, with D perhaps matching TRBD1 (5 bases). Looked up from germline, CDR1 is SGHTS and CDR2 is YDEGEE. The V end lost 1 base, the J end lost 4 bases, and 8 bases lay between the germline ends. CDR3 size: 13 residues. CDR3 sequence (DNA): TGTGCCAGCAGCTTGTTTAGGGGCACTGAAGCTTTCTTT. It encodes CASSLFRGTEAFF.

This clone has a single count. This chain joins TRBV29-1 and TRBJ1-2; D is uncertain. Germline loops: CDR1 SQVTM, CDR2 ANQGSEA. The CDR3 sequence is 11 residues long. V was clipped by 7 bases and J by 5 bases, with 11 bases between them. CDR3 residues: CSARSVYGYTF. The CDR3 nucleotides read TGCAGCGCCCGTTCCGTGTATGGCTACACCTTC.

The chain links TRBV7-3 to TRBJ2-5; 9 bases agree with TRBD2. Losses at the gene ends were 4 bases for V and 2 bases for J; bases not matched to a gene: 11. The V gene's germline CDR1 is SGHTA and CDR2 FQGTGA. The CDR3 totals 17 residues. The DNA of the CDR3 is TGTGCCAGCAGCTCGGGGGCCAGCGGGAGGCGGCAAGAGACCCAGTACTTC. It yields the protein CASSSGASGRRQETQYF.

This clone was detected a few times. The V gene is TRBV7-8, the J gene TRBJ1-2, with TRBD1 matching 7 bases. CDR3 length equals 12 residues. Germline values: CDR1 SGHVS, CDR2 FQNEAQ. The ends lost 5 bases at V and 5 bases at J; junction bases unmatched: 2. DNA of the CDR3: TGTGCCAGCAGCCAGGGGGAGTATGGCTACACCTTC. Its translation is CASSQGEYGYTF.

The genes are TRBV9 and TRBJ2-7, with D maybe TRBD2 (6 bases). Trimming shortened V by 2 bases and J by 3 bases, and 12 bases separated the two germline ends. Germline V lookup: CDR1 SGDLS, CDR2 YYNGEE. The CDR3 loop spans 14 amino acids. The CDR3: CASSVGMGGYEQYF. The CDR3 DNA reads TGTGCCAGCAGCGTCGGGATGGGGGGCTACGAGCAGTACTTC.

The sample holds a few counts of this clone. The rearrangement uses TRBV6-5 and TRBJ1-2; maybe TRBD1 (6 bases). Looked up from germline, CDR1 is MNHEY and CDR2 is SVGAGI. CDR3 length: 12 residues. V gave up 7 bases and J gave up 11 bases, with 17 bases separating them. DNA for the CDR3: TGTGCCAGCACAGGGGCAGGCGAAGGGTACACCTTC. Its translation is CASTGAGEGYTF.

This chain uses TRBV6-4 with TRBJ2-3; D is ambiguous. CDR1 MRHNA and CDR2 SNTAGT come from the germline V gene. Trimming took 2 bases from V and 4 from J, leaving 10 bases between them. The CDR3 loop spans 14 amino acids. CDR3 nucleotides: TGTGCCAGCAGTGACCCTGAGTCAGCAGATACGCAGTATTTT. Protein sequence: CASSDPESADTQYF.

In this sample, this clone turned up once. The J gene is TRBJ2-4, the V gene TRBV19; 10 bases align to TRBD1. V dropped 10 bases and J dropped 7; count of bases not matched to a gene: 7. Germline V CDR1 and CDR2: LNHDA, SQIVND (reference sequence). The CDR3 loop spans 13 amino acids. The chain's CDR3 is CATTTGGTNIQYF. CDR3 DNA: TGTGCCACCACGACAGGGGGCACGAACATTCAGTACTTC.

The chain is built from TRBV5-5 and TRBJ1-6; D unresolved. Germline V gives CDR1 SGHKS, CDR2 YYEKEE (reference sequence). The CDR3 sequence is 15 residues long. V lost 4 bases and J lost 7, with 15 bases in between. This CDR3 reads CASSLSGPNNSPLHF. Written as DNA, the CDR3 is TGTGCCAGCAGCCTGTCGGGCCCGAACAATTCACCCCTCCACTTT.

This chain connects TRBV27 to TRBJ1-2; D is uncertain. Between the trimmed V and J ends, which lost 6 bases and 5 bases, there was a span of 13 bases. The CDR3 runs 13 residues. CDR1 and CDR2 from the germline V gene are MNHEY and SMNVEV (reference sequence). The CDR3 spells CASRPDTSYGYTF. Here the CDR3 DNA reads TGTGCCAGCAGGCCTGACACCTCTTATGGCTACACCTTC.

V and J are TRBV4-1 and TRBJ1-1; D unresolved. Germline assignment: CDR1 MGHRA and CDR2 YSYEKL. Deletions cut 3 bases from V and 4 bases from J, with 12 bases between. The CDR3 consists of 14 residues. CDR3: CASSHPPKSTEAFF. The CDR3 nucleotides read TGCGCCAGCAGCCACCCCCCGAAGAGCACTGAAGCTTTCTTT.

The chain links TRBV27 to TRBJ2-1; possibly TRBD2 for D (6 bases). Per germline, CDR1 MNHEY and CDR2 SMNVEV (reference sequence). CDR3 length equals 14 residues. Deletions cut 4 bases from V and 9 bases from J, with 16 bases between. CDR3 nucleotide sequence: TGTGCCAGCAGTTCCGCGGGGATACTCGGTGAGCAGTTCTTC. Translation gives CASSSAGILGEQFF.

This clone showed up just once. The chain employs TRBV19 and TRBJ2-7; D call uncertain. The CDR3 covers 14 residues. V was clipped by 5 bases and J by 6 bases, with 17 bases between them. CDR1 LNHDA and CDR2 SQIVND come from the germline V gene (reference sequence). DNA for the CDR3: TGTGCCAGTAGTGGCGGAACGTTCCCCCTCGAGCAGTACTTC. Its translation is CASSGGTFPLEQYF.

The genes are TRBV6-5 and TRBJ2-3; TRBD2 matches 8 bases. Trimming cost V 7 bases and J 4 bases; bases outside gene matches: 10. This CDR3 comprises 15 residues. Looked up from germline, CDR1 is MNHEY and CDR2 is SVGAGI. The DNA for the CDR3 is TGTGCCAGCACCAGACGGGGGGGCAGCCCAGATACGCAGTATTTT. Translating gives CASTRRGGSPDTQYF.

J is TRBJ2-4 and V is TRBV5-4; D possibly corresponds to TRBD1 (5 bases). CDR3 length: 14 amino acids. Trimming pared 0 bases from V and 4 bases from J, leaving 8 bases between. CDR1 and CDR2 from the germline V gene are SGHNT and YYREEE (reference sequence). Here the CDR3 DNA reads TGTGCCAGCAGCTTGGAGCAGGGAAAAAACATTCAGTACTTC. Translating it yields CASSLEQGKNIQYF.

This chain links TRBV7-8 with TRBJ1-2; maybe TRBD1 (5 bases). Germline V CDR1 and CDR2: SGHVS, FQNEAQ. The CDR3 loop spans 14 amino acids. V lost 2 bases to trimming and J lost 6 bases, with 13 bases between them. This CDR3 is CASSLITRAHGYTF. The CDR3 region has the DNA TGTGCCAGCAGCTTAATCACCAGGGCCCATGGCTACACCTTC.